The present entry profiles one T cell receptor beta chain with its context. Its antigen is unidentified. The record originates from a study of cytomegalovirus exposure and HLA in healthy donors. 60 Vbeta and 13 Jbeta primers were used in PCR. Under the authors' procedure: In a later analysis, of around 85 million unique beta chains, some 10 million appeared in at least two donors. Measured with immunoSEQ multiplex PCR; TCRdb has only the in-frame clones, and not every one. That table is the source of V, J and clone size, and D and trimming were worked out from the DNA. The table lists tens of thousands of clones, around nine tenths of them singletons. Study conclusions and caveats: Productive rates of about 90% or about 30% were seen for most TCR beta V segments in an earlier analysis.

V was pared by 4 bases and J by 5 bases, with 2 bases of the junction left unmatched. This CDR3 is built from 12 residues. Germline values: CDR1 SGHDN, CDR2 FVKESK. The material sequenced was PBMCs. This receptor was obtained from a man aged 25 to 45 in good health and CMV-seropositive. This sequence joins TRBV14 and TRBJ2-7, with TRBD1 matching over 7 bases. CDR3 in DNA: TGTGCCAGCAGCCTACAGGGGAACGAGCAGTACTTC. It codes for CASSLQGNEQYF. The whole variable domain, filled in from reference TRBV14 and TRBJ2-7, reads EAGVTQFPSHSVIEKGQTVTLRCDPISGHDNLYWYRRVMGKEIKFLLHFVKESKQDESGMPNNRFLAERTGGTYSTLKVQPAELEDSGVYFCASSLQGNEQYFGPGTRLTVT.